Included here is one TCR beta chain sequence, with context. Its antigen is not identified. The sample originates from a study of OX40 agonist ivuxolimab in advanced cancers. Study-wide background: It was permissible to have had prior anti-PD-1, anti-PD-L1 or anti-CTLA-4 therapy, and around 43% had some. Study results and caveats: On average, CD8+ T cells showed a greater number of expanded clones than CD4+.

Assay used: immunoSEQ multiplex PCR; TCRdb lists only in-frame clones, some missing. The sample records over 75,000 clones, about 89% being singletons. V lost 2 bases, J lost 2 bases, and 15 bases lay in between. Germline V gene data show CDR1 as LGHNA and CDR2 as YNFKEQ. The CDR3 covers 16 residues. Baseline was the first blood sampling point, followed by cycle 4 day 1 and cycle 7 day 1. This TCR derives from an adult with an advanced solid tumor such as melanoma, head and neck, liver or kidney cancer. This chain links TRBV4-2 with TRBJ1-1, with D maybe TRBD1 (6 bases). The sequencing here drew on CD4+ or CD8+ T cells sorted from blood, taken in a trial of the OX40 agonist ivuxolimab. CDR3 bases: TGTGCCAGCAGCCAATCCTACAGGGAAATAAACACTGAAGCTTTCTTT. Its protein product is CASSQSYREINTEAFF.